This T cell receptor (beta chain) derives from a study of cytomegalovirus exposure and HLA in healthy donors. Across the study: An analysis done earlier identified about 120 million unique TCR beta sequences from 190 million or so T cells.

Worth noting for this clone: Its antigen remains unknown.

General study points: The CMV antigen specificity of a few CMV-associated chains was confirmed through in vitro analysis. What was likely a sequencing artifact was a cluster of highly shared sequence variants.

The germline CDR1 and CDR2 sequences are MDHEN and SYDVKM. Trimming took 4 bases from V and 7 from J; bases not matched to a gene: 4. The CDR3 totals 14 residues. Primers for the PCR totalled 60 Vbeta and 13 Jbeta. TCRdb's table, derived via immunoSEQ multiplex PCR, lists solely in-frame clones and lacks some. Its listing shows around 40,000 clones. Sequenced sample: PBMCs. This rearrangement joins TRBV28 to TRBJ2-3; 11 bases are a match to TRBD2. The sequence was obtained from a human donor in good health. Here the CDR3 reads CASSSSGGKNTQYF. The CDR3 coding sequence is TGTGCCAGCAGTTCTAGCGGGGGGAAGAATACGCAGTATTTT.